This TCR beta chain was documented in a study of cytomegalovirus exposure and HLA in healthy donors (dated by TCRdb to about 2017). For context, the study as a whole: The 666 repertoires of the first cohort and the 95 to 150 validation repertoires were produced on the same platform, according to a later analysis. The aim of the study was to test whether cataloging public T cell receptors could identify signatures of past pathogen exposure. Along with the roughly 710-subject first cohort, a separate validation cohort of over 90 different subjects was used. To predict cytomegalovirus infection status, the study brought together high-throughput TCR immunosequencing, statistical association of individual TCRs with disease status, and machine learning.

Broad study findings and their caveats: In vitro tests confirmed that a few of the cytomegalovirus-associated TCR beta chains recognize cytomegalovirus antigens. Most TCR sequences were seen in very few donors, while some public TCRs were found in many individuals. The study gave a list of 150 to 200 TCR beta chains associated with cytomegalovirus. It was suggested by the authors that the approach could potentially be generalized to other disease states and immunological phenotypes. Subsequent analysis determined that TCRs grouped into clusters in the first cohort also showed a tendency toward co-occurrence across the roughly 120 validation repertoires, and 94% of cluster scores exceeded 0. A later analysis lacked HLA typing for the validation cohort, so it scored co-occurrence in that cohort across all 120 repertoires. In both the original and validation cohorts, the classifier was reported to diagnose cytomegalovirus status with high specificity and sensitivity.

The receptor library was made with the immunoSEQ multiplex PCR assay. In the source study's methods: To diagnose cytomegalovirus status from the catalog of TCR beta chain sequences, a statistical classification framework was built. As stored in TCRdb, this immuneACCESS dataset retains in-frame rearrangements with V and J assigned. A fraction of the clones does not appear; measured against another copy, unresolved V genes explain less than half of the discrepancy, and the remainder lacks a known reason. The V and J calls and clone size were taken over from that table, and D and trimming were inferred from the DNA. This sample lists 65,000 to 95,000 clones; 80% to 95% were detected once. 3.6% of the sample rests with the top ten. As regards this clone: Its antigen is unknown. No much larger clonotype is one base removed from it; base qualities were not supplied.

Separate from the roughly 630-subject first cohort, the validation cohort of roughly 130 subjects was the group to which the donors belonged. Specimen: PBMCs. This clonotype was obtained from a woman aged 25 to 45 in good health and CMV-seronegative.

The DNA sequence is given as TGTGCCAGCGGTCGGGGGGTAAACTATGGCTACACCTTC. This sequence encodes CASGRGVNYGYTF. The chain is made from TRBV2 and TRBJ1-2; tentative D gene TRBD1, with 5 bases matching. A distance of 12 bases separates the germline ends of V and J, which lose 8 bases and 2 bases respectively. The CDR3 sequence holds 13 residues, the cysteine and phenylalanine included. The DNA shown is the 39-base CDR3, in frame from base 1. Looking up the germline V gene yields CDR1 SNHLY and CDR2 FYNNEI.